The entry below describes one TCR beta chain. Its target is not known. Each donor supplied roughly 9.2 milliliters of peripheral blood. The length of the CDR3 is 12 residues. Germline V gene sequence: CDR1 GTSNPN, CDR2 SVGIG (reference sequence). V shed 2 bases and J 8 bases; nucleotides not matched to a gene: 3. This entry belongs to a study of blood T cells in healthy people across ages. Study-wide results and limits: Naive CD4+ cells and diversity were both higher in long-lived donors than in aged donors.

The use of a sample-barcoded 5' primer and a J-beta primer mix characterized a second PCR of 7 to 11 cycles. TCRdb recomputed calls from the 5' RACE reads with MiXCR, one row per CDR3 protein. The sample carries 1 million to 1.2 million distinct CDR3 sequences, more than 30% recorded once. The chain has TRBV30 and TRBJ2-1; 7 bases line up with TRBD2. This sequence originates from a man aged 18 to 30 in good health. Sample: blood. In nucleotides, the CDR3 is TGTGCCTGGAGTCGACTAGCCGATGAGCAGTTCTTC. It codes for CAWSRLADEQFF.